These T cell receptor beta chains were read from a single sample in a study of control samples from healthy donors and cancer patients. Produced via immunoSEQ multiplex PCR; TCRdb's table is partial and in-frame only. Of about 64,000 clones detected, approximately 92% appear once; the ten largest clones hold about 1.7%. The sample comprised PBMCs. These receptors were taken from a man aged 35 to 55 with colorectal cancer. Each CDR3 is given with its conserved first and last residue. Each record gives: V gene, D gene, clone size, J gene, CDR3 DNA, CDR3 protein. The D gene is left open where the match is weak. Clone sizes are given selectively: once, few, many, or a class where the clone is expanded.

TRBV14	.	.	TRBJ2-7	TGTGCCAGCAGCCAAGATGGGACCACCGAGCAGTACTTC	CASSQDGTTEQYF
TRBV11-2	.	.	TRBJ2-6	TGTGCCAGCAGCTTAGACCCTTCCAGATTCAACGTCCTGACTTTC	CASSLDPSRFNVLTF
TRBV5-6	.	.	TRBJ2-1	TGTGCCAGCAGCCCAGTGGGCAGGAACTACAATGAGCAGTTCTTC	CASSPVGRNYNEQFF
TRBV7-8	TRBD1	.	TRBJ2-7	TGTGCCAGCAGCTTAGCACGACGACAGGGACAAGCCTACGAGCAGTACTTC	CASSLARRQGQAYEQYF
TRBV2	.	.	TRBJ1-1	TGTGCCAGCAGTGATTGGACCCTGGGCACTGAAGCTTTCTTT	CASSDWTLGTEAFF
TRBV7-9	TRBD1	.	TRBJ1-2	TGTGCCAGCAGTCACGACAGGGGAAGGTTGGGCTACACCTTC	CASSHDRGRLGYTF
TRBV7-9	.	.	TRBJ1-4	TGTGCCAGCAGCTTGGGGCGGCAGGGGACTAATGAAAAACTGTTTTTT	CASSLGRQGTNEKLFF
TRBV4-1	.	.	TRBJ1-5	TGCGCCAGCAGCCAAGTTGGCAGACATCAGCCCCAGCATTTT	CASSQVGRHQPQHF
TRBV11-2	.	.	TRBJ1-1	TGTGCAATCGAAGATCGGTTCATGAACACTGAAGCTTTCTTT	CAIEDRFMNTEAFF
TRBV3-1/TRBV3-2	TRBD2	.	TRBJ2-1	TGTGCCAGCAGCCAAGATCGTGTCACGGGGGGATTCAATGAGCAGTTCTTC	CASSQDRVTGGFNEQFF
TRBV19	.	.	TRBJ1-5	TGTGCCAGTAGTATAATGGGGGATAGCAATCAGCCCCAGCATTTT	CASSIMGDSNQPQHF
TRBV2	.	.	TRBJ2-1	TGTGCCAGCAGTGAACCCCTCAATGAGCAGTTCTTC	CASSEPLNEQFF
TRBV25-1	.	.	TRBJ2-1	TGTGCCAGCAGTGAATCCCGACTCGGCAATGAGCAGTTCTTC	CASSESRLGNEQFF
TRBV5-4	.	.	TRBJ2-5	TGTGCCAGCAGCTTCGGAGAGACCCAGTACTTC	CASSFGETQYF
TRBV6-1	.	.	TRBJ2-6	TGTGCCAGCAGTGAAAGGCGGGGAGCGGGGGCCAACGTCCTGACTTTC	CASSERRGAGANVLTF
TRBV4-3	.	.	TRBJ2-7	TGCGCCAGCAGCCAAGGAGAGACTGGGACCTACGAGCAGTACTTC	CASSQGETGTYEQYF
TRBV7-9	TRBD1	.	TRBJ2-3	TGTGCCAGCAGCGCGAAGGACAGGCAATACACAGATACGCAGTATTTT	CASSAKDRQYTDTQYF
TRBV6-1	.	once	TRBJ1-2	TGTGCCAGCAGTGAAATCGGCTCAATCCGGGACTGGGAAGCTTTCACCTTC	CASSEIGSIRDWEAFTF
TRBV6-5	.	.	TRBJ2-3	TGTGCCAGCAGTAAGGAGGGTCGAGATACGCAGTATTTT	CASSKEGRDTQYF
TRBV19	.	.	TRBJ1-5	TGTGCCAGTAGTTGGGACCTAACGGGACGTTTT	CASSWDLTGRF
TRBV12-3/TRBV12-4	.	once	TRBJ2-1	TGTGCCAGCGGTTCAAACTCCTACAATGAGCAGTTCTTC	CASGSNSYNEQFF
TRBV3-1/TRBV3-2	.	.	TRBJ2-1	TGTGCCAGCAGCCAACTTACGGGGGCTGAGCAGTTCTTC	CASSQLTGAEQFF
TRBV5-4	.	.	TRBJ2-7	TGTGCCAGCAGCTTGCGGCAGGAAAGCTCCTACGAGCAGTACTTC	CASSLRQESSYEQYF
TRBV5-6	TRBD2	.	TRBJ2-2	TGTGCCAGCAGCCGACTAGCGGGGGACCGTACGAACACCGGGGAGCTGTTTTTT	CASSRLAGDRTNTGELFF
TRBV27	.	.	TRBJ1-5	TGTGCCAGCAGCAAGGGTAGCAATCAGCCCCAGCATTTT	CASSKGSNQPQHF
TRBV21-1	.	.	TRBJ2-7	TGTGCCAGCAGCAAAAGGGTGGGGATAAACGGGACTTACGAGCAGTACTTC	CASSKRVGINGTYEQYF
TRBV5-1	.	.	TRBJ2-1	TGCGCCAGCAGCTTGCCCAGCTACAATGAGCAGTTCTTC	CASSLPSYNEQFF
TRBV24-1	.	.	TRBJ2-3	TGTGCCACCAGTGATTTTGGGGGGGATACGCAGTATTTT	CATSDFGGDTQYF
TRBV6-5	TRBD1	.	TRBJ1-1	TGTGCCAGCAGCCCGGACAGGGGCACTGAAGCTTTCTTT	CASSPDRGTEAFF
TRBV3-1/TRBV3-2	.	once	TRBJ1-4	TGTGCCAGCAGCCTGAGGCAACAGGGTGGGGAAAAACTGTTTTTT	CASSLRQQGGEKLFF
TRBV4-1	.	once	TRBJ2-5	TGCGCCAGCAGCCAAGAGCGGAGGGAGACCCAGTACTTC	CASSQERRETQYF
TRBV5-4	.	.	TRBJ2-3	TGTGCCAGCAGCTTGGAAGGGGGTGGAACAGATACGCAGTATTTT	CASSLEGGGTDTQYF
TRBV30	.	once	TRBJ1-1	TGTGCCTGGAGTAGCGAGGCTGAAGCTTTCTTT	CAWSSEAEAFF
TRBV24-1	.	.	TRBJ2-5	TGTGCCACCAGTGAGAGGGGAGAGACCCAGTACTTC	CATSERGETQYF
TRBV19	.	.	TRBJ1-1	TGTGCCAGTAGTATGGTCACTGAAGCTTTCTTT	CASSMVTEAFF
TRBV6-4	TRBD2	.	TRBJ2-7	TGTGCCAGCAGTGATCGACTAGCGGGGGTTGAGCAGTACTTC	CASSDRLAGVEQYF
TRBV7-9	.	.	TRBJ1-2	TGTGCCAGCAGCTCGGGAGACCGGACGACTGTCTATGGCTACACCTTC	CASSSGDRTTVYGYTF
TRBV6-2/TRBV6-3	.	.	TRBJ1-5	TGTGCCAGCAGACCTCGGACCGGGAATAGCAATCAGCCCCAGCATTTT	CASRPRTGNSNQPQHF
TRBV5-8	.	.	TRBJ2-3	TGTGCCAGCGGGACGGGAAAGACTAGCACAGATACGCAGTATTTT	CASGTGKTSTDTQYF
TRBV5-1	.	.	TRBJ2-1	TGCGCCAGCAGCTTGGAGGCCCGGGCCAATGAGCAGTTCTTC	CASSLEARANEQFF
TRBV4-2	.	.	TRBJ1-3	TGTGCCAGCAGCCAAGATCCAGGGCGATCCGGAAACACCATATATTTT	CASSQDPGRSGNTIYF
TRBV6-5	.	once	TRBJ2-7	TGTGCCAGCAGAAGCCCGGGGGCCTACGAGCAGTACTTC	CASRSPGAYEQYF
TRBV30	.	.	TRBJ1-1	TGTGCCTGGGCGGGTCTTCGGGAAGCTTTCTTT	CAWAGLREAFF
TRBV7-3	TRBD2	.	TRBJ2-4	TGTGCCAGCAGCACGGGACTAGCGGGGGTCTCGGCCAAAAACATTCAGTACTTC	CASSTGLAGVSAKNIQYF
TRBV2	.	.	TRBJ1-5	TGTGCCAGCAGGGGGGGGACCGCTTCCCAGCCCCAGCATTTT	CASRGGTASQPQHF
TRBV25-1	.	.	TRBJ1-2	TGTGCCAGCCAGGAATCGGGCTATGGCTACACCTTC	CASQESGYGYTF
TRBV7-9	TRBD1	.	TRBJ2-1	TGTGCCAGCAGCCAGAGGGGCGGGACAGGGACCCCCCGTGAGCAGTTCTTC	CASSQRGGTGTPREQFF
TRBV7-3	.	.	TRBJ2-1	TGTGCCAGCAGCTTAGAGGGGACGGAGTACAATGAGCAGTTCTTC	CASSLEGTEYNEQFF
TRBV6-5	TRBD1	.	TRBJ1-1	TGTGCCAGCAGTTCTGCGGGGACAGGGGACACTGAAGCTTTCTTT	CASSSAGTGDTEAFF
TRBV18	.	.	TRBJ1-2	TGTGCCAGCTCACCAGACAAGGACTATGGCTACACCTTC	CASSPDKDYGYTF